This T cell receptor (beta chain) was sequenced during a study of CD8+ T cells in alopecia areata. Study-level findings and limits: Although TCR sharing was seen in mice, sharing across patients was less clear, possibly for HLA-related reasons. Scalp lesions, especially in alopecia totalis/universalis, had higher clonality than normal scalp.

About this clone: Its antigen is as yet unknown.

The CDR3 runs to 14 residues. CDR1 is SSHAT, CDR2 FNYEAQ, per germline (reference sequence). The ends lost 5 bases at V and 2 bases at J; junction bases unmatched: 5. Indicated treatment: oral pan-JAK inhibitor, 5-10 mg twice daily. Alopecia areata patients provided lesional scalp punch biopsies and peripheral blood, both collected for the study. Sequencing used cDNA as its template, made by extracting RNA and reverse transcribing it. The method was immunoSEQ multiplex PCR; TCRdb's version includes in-frame clones alone and lacks a portion of them. The table lists approximately 210,000 clones, 50% to 70% of them singletons, with approximately 1.3% in the top ten.

The sequence derives from a human donor with alopecia areata. The chain couples TRBV7-7 to TRBJ2-5; TRBD1 matches 7 bases. The material sequenced was CD4+ T cells sorted from blood, taken between weeks 47 and 50, from a patient treated with tofacitinib. CDR3 region: CASSQTGTQETQYF. The CDR3 DNA reads TGTGCCAGCAGCCAGACAGGGACGCAAGAGACCCAGTACTTC.